The 7 T cell receptor beta chains below were found in one sample sequenced in a study of somatic mutations in cytotoxic T cells in rheumatoid arthritis. TCRdb's copy holds only in-frame clones and misses some; the assay was immunoSEQ multiplex PCR. The sample holds some 17,000 clones, about 80% seen once. What was sequenced was CD8+ T cells sorted from blood. These receptors were collected from an adult with rheumatoid arthritis.

The chain carries TRBV27 and TRBJ1-6, with 7 bases lining up with TRBD1. The V gene end was trimmed by 6 bases and the J gene end by 4 bases; junction bases not matched to a gene: 3. The CDR3 has 14 residues. Germline V gene lookup returns CDR1 MNHEY and CDR2 SMNVEV (reference sequence). The CDR3 DNA follows: TGTGCCAGCAGGCCGGGACAGTATAATTCACCCCTCCACTTT. Its protein product is CASRPGQYNSPLHF.

The rearrangement links TRBV7-9 to TRBJ1-1; D remains ambiguous. The CDR3 consists of 13 residues. The V and J ends lost 6 bases and 3 bases respectively, with 11 bases between them. CDR1 and CDR2 from the germline V gene are SEHNR and FQNEAQ (reference sequence). CDR3 region: CASSTKQHTEAFF. In DNA, the CDR3 is TGTGCCAGCAGTACAAAGCAGCACACTGAAGCTTTCTTT.

V and J are TRBV9 and TRBJ2-1; D remains ambiguous. V was pared by 4 bases and J by 6 bases, with 11 bases between. Looked up from germline, CDR1 is SGDLS and CDR2 is YYNGEE. The CDR3 loop spans 13 amino acids. The CDR3 reads CASSTDPGNEQFF. The DNA for the CDR3 is TGTGCCAGCAGCACCGACCCGGGCAATGAGCAGTTCTTC.

This rearrangement joins TRBV4-1 to TRBJ1-4; D unresolved. From germline, CDR1 is MGHRA and CDR2 YSYEKL. The CDR3 is 16 residues long. Trimming removed 0 bases at V and 10 bases at J, with 18 bases between. The CDR3 is CASSQEFGPQGRKLFF. For the CDR3, the DNA is TGCGCCAGCAGCCAAGAGTTCGGGCCCCAAGGGAGAAAACTGTTTTTT.

This chain connects TRBV6-9 to TRBJ2-7; D possibly matches TRBD1 or TRBD2 (5 bases each). The V and J ends lost 8 bases and 2 bases respectively, with 10 bases between them. The CDR3 has 12 amino acids. The germline V gene encodes CDR1 MNHGY and CDR2 SVAAGI. CDR3 nucleotides: TGTGCCAGCTTTGGGGGAGCCTACGAGCAGTACTTC. The encoded protein is CASFGGAYEQYF.

The V gene is TRBV7-6, the J gene TRBJ1-1; TRBD1 matches 8 bases. The V gene end was trimmed by 5 bases and the J gene end by 4 bases; junction bases not matched to a gene: 9. The CDR3 totals 15 residues. CDR1 and CDR2 from the germline V gene are SGHVS and FNYEAQ. The CDR3 region is CASSPSGGRITEAFF. CDR3 coding DNA: TGTGCCAGCAGCCCCTCAGGGGGCAGGATCACTGAAGCTTTCTTT.

The V and J genes are TRBV19 and TRBJ1-3; D unclear. V dropped 1 base and J dropped 0 bases, with 7 bases sitting between them. Germline V CDR1 and CDR2: LNHDA, SQIVND (reference sequence). The length of the CDR3 is 15 residues. The CDR3 region is CASSIGHLSGNTIYF. CDR3 in DNA: TGTGCCAGTAGTATAGGACACCTCTCTGGAAACACCATATATTTT.